This T cell receptor (beta chain) came from a study of cytomegalovirus exposure and HLA in healthy donors. Study context: The approximately 130 validation repertoires matched the 500 to 750 first-cohort repertoires in platform, a later analysis reported. Study findings and constraints: The study flagged 150 to 200 TCR beta chains as cytomegalovirus-associated. According to a later analysis, TCR clusters from the first cohort tended to co-occur in the 100 to 150 validation repertoires.

CDR1 and CDR2 (germline): MNHNS, SASEGT. Between the trimmed V and J ends, which lost 1 base and 0 bases, there was a span of 7 bases. There are 16 residues in the CDR3. Data came from immunoSEQ multiplex PCR; TCRdb stores just in-frame clones and leaves some out. The data show 120,000 or so clones, about nine tenths seen once. Notes on this clone: Antigen specificity is unknown.

The sequenced material came from PBMCs. V and J are TRBV6-1 and TRBJ1-6; no firm D call. The TCR sequence derives from a man aged 18-30 years in good health and CMV-seronegative. For the CDR3, the DNA is TGTGCCAGCAGTGAAGTGGGAGTCTCCTATAATTCACCCCTCCACTTT. Protein product: CASSEVGVSYNSPLHF.